This TCR beta chain was captured in a study of blood T cell repertoires in COVID-19. Turning to the study itself: From the United States, Italy and Spain came samples of acute and convalescent COVID-19.

In the authors' workflow: Researchers report that nucleated cell counts were estimated from reference gene primer amplification. The repertoire was sequenced with immunoSEQ multiplex PCR; TCRdb's copy has only in-frame clones and lacks some. V, J and clone size reflect that table, while D and trimming were determined from the DNA. The table has approximately 280,000 clones, roughly 85% seen once; the top ten hold 4.5% to 6%. V was pared by 5 bases and J by 1 base, with 9 bases between. The CDR3 is 13 residues long. The V gene's germline CDR1 is SGHAT and CDR2 FQNNGV. The V call is TRBV11-2, the J call TRBJ2-7, with D possibly being TRBD1 (6 bases). The material sequenced was peripheral blood. The receptor was derived from a man in his forties or fifties with active or convalescent COVID-19. The CDR3 loop reads CASSHRVSYEQYF. DNA of the CDR3: TGTGCCAGCAGCCACAGGGTTTCCTACGAGCAGTACTTC.